This is a list of T cell receptor beta chains from one sample in a study of cytomegalovirus exposure and HLA in healthy donors. Measured with immunoSEQ multiplex PCR; TCRdb has only the in-frame clones, and not every one. The specimen's table records just over 60,000 clones. What was sequenced was PBMCs. All receptors come from a man aged 30 to 39 in good health and CMV-seropositive. CDR3s include the opening cysteine and the closing phenylalanine or tryptophan. The D gene is left open where the match is weak.

TRBD1	TRBV14	TRBJ2-7	CASSLPGQPSYEQYF	TGTGCCAGCAGCCTACCGGGACAGCCTTCCTACGAGCAGTACTTC
.	TRBV18	TRBJ2-7	CASSPSGVQGYEQYF	TGTGCCAGCTCACCAAGTGGGGTACAGGGCTACGAGCAGTACTTC
.	TRBV9	TRBJ1-1	CASSAAGNTEAFF	TGTGCCAGCAGCGCGGCGGGGAACACTGAAGCTTTCTTT
.	TRBV7-9	TRBJ1-4	CASSEGRATNEKLFF	TGTGCCAGCAGCGAGGGTCGAGCAACTAATGAAAAACTGTTTTTT
TRBD1	TRBV4-1	TRBJ2-2	CASSQVRQGSHGELFF	TGCGCCAGCAGCCAAGTAAGACAGGGGAGCCACGGGGAGCTGTTTTTT
TRBD1	TRBV6-6	TRBJ1-5	CASSYGTGAGYQPQHF	TGTGCCAGCAGTTACGGGACAGGGGCAGGGTATCAGCCCCAGCATTTT
.	TRBV7-9	TRBJ2-7	CASSLALGGDYEQYF	TGTGCCAGCAGCTTAGCGTTAGGGGGAGACTACGAGCAGTACTTC
.	TRBV11-2	TRBJ2-1	CASSSDRNNEQFF	TGTGCCAGCAGCTCCGACAGGAACAATGAGCAGTTCTTC
.	TRBV4-1	TRBJ1-4	CASSPRAATNEKLFF	TGCGCCAGCAGCCCGAGGGCCGCAACTAATGAAAAACTGTTTTTT
.	TRBV30	TRBJ2-3	CAWSAEGFGTQYF	TGTGCCTGGAGTGCGGAGGGGTTTGGTACGCAGTATTTT
TRBD2	TRBV30	TRBJ2-7	CAWSRDGLAGVYEQYF	TGTGCCTGGAGTCGAGACGGACTAGCGGGAGTATACGAGCAGTACTTC
.	TRBV7-6	TRBJ2-7	CASSLGRDFAYEQYF	TGTGCCAGCAGCTTAGGCCGGGACTTCGCCTACGAGCAGTACTTC
TRBD1	TRBV7-9	TRBJ2-2	CASSPRDRVSGELFF	TGTGCCAGCAGCCCACGTGACAGGGTGTCCGGGGAGCTGTTTTTT
.	TRBV2	TRBJ1-5	CASSELGQESQPQHF	TGTGCCAGCAGTGAGTTAGGCCAGGAAAGTCAGCCCCAGCATTTT
.	TRBV15	TRBJ1-5	CATSRSYGKGDQPQHF	TGTGCCACCAGCAGATCTTACGGAAAGGGAGATCAGCCCCAGCATTTT
.	TRBV11-2	TRBJ2-2	CASRHPERAGELFF	TGTGCCAGCAGGCACCCGGAGCGCGCCGGGGAGCTGTTTTTT
.	TRBV14	TRBJ1-2	CASSQDTVTVSGYTF	TGTGCCAGCAGCCAAGATACGGTGACAGTATCTGGCTACACCTTC
.	TRBV6-6	TRBJ2-2	CASLQGGNTGELFF	TGTGCCAGCTTGCAGGGTGGCAACACCGGGGAGCTGTTTTTT
.	TRBV2	TRBJ1-6	CASSLPKEGYGMNSPLHF	TGTGCCAGCAGTCTCCCGAAGGAGGGCTACGGTATGAATTCACCCCTCCACTTT
TRBD1	TRBV19	TRBJ1-1	CATSLGDRHTEAFF	TGTGCCACCTCCCTAGGGGACAGACACACTGAAGCTTTCTTT
.	TRBV18	TRBJ1-2	CASSPDRLYGYTF	TGTGCCAGCTCACCAGACAGACTCTATGGCTACACCTTC
.	TRBV10-1	TRBJ2-1	CASRTANNEQFF	TGCGCCAGCAGGACTGCTAACAATGAGCAGTTCTTC
.	TRBV5-4	TRBJ2-7	CASSLGLGFYEQYF	TGTGCCAGCAGCTTGGGACTAGGGTTTTACGAGCAGTACTTC
TRBD2	TRBV29-1	TRBJ2-5	CSVAPSGSSETQYF	TGCAGCGTTGCCCCTAGCGGGAGTTCGGAGACCCAGTACTTC
.	TRBV7-3	TRBJ2-7	CASSLRQGPYEQYF	TGTGCCAGCAGCTTAAGGCAGGGGCCCTACGAGCAGTACTTC
.	TRBV19	TRBJ2-6	CASDNSGANVLTF	TGTGCCAGCGACAATTCTGGGGCCAACGTCCTGACTTTC
.	TRBV6-5	TRBJ2-1	CASSYSLLNNEQFF	TGTGCCAGCAGTTACTCGTTACTTAACAATGAGCAGTTCTTC
TRBD1	TRBV5-1	TRBJ2-5	CASSLAPGQGAKETQYF	TGCGCCAGCAGCTTAGCCCCGGGACAGGGGGCGAAAGAGACCCAGTACTTC
TRBD1	TRBV29-1	TRBJ2-7	CSVESQGESVYEQYF	TGCAGCGTTGAGTCACAGGGGGAGTCGGTCTACGAGCAGTACTTC
.	TRBV25-1	TRBJ2-5	CASRSAGETQYF	TGTGCCAGCAGGTCCGCCGGAGAGACCCAGTACTTC
.	TRBV19	TRBJ1-2	CASSRQMNYGYTF	TGTGCCAGTAGTAGGCAGATGAACTATGGCTACACCTTC
TRBD1	TRBV6-1	TRBJ2-5	CASSDIRGSETQYF	TGTGCCAGCAGTGATATCAGGGGGTCGGAGACCCAGTACTTC
TRBD1	TRBV6-1	TRBJ2-7	CASSEAGGTGAYEQYF	TGTGCCAGCAGTGAAGCTGGGGGGACAGGCGCCTACGAGCAGTACTTC
.	TRBV25-1	TRBJ1-1	CASSEWGTQRGTEAFF	TGTGCCAGCAGTGAATGGGGCACCCAAAGGGGCACTGAAGCTTTCTTT
.	TRBV9	TRBJ2-3	CASSPRQNRDTQYF	TGTGCCAGCAGCCCAAGACAGAACCGGGATACGCAGTATTTT
TRBD2	TRBV30	TRBJ2-1	CAWRPLSGTYNEQFF	TGTGCCTGGAGGCCCCTTAGCGGGACTTACAATGAGCAGTTCTTC
.	TRBV25-1	TRBJ1-1	CASSLSAGGTEAFF	TGTGCCAGCAGTCTGAGCGCCGGAGGCACTGAAGCTTTCTTT
.	TRBV7-9	TRBJ2-7	CASSSRSGNHYEQYF	TGTGCCAGCAGCTCCCGTAGCGGAAACCACTACGAGCAGTACTTC
TRBD2	TRBV11-2	TRBJ2-5	CASSRRLAGLGETQYF	TGTGCCAGCAGCCGGAGACTAGCGGGGTTAGGAGAGACCCAGTACTTC
.	TRBV6-6	TRBJ2-1	CASSPTPNSDNEQFF	TGTGCCAGCAGTCCGACTCCCAACTCCGACAATGAGCAGTTCTTC
TRBD1	TRBV29-1	TRBJ2-7	CSVARDSTSYEQYF	TGCAGCGTTGCGAGGGACAGCACCTCCTACGAGCAGTACTTC
.	TRBV5-6	TRBJ2-3	CASSSSPKTDTQYF	TGTGCCAGCAGCTCCTCCCCTAAGACAGATACGCAGTATTTT
.	TRBV30	TRBJ1-5	CAGSVGGNSNQPQHF	TGTGCCGGGAGTGTTGGGGGGAATAGCAATCAGCCCCAGCATTTT
TRBD1	TRBV29-1	TRBJ1-2	CSVGSPGTDYGYTF	TGCAGCGTTGGCTCCCCGGGGACAGACTATGGCTACACCTTC
.	TRBV30	TRBJ2-3	CAWSGGENSYSTDTQYF	TGTGCCTGGAGTGGGGGGGAAAACTCCTATAGCACAGATACGCAGTATTTT
.	TRBV5-1	TRBJ2-2	CASSYRVAGELFF	TGCGCCAGCAGCTACAGGGTGGCCGGGGAGCTGTTTTTT
.	TRBV30	TRBJ2-3	CAWSVVALPLDTQYF	TGTGCCTGGAGTGTAGTCGCTCTACCTTTAGATACGCAGTATTTT
.	TRBV4-2	TRBJ2-1	CASSQERFSYNEQFF	TGTGCCAGCAGCCAGGAGCGGTTCTCCTACAATGAGCAGTTCTTC
.	TRBV2	TRBJ1-1	CASSGGQMNTEAFF	TGTGCCAGCAGCGGGGGGCAGATGAACACTGAAGCTTTCTTT